The rows below give T cell receptor beta chains drawn from one sample of a study of T-cell memory formation after mild COVID-19. In TCRdb, the 5' RACE reads were re-called with MiXCR into one record per CDR3 protein. The sample includes some 260,000 distinct CDR3 sequences, 16% of them seen just once. The specimen sequenced was PBMCs or a T cell subset sorted from them (not recorded which). These receptor sequences come from a man between 18 and 29 years old who had mild COVID-19 (a few samples of this study predate the infection). Cell type and time point are not known. The CDR3 runs from the conserved cysteine through the conserved F or W. D genes are given only for firm matches. Clone sizes are given selectively: once, few, many, or a class where the clone is expanded.

cdr3_aa: CASSLLAGPNTGELFF
cdr3_nt: TGTGCCAGCAGCTTATTAGCGGGCCCAAACACCGGGGAGCTGTTTTTT
d_call: TRBD2
j_call: TRBJ2-2
v_call: TRBV11-2
clone_size: few

cdr3_aa: CASSLGTTAGELFF
cdr3_nt: TGTGCCAGCAGTTTGGGGACGACGGCCGGGGAGCTGTTTTTT
d_call: .
j_call: TRBJ2-2
v_call: TRBV28
clone_size: .

cdr3_aa: CASSLGRKETQYF
cdr3_nt: TGCGCCAGCAGCTTGGGAAGGAAAGAGACCCAGTACTTC
d_call: .
j_call: TRBJ2-5
v_call: TRBV5-1
clone_size: many

cdr3_aa: CAISGTGTYEQFF
cdr3_nt: TGTGCCATCTCCGGGACAGGAACGTATGAGCAGTTCTTC
d_call: TRBD1
j_call: TRBJ2-1
v_call: TRBV10-3
clone_size: few

cdr3_aa: CASNTGLTNEKLFF
cdr3_nt: TGTGCCAGCAACACAGGGCTAACTAATGAAAAACTGTTTTTT
d_call: .
j_call: TRBJ1-4
v_call: TRBV28
clone_size: few

cdr3_aa: CASSRAGVSAAFF
cdr3_nt: TGTGCCAGCAGCCGAGCAGGGGTCTCGGCAGCTTTCTTT
d_call: .
j_call: TRBJ1-1
v_call: TRBV11-2
clone_size: .

cdr3_aa: CASRTQGMGEAFF
cdr3_nt: TGTGCCAGCAGGACCCAGGGAATGGGTGAAGCTTTCTTT
d_call: .
j_call: TRBJ1-1
v_call: TRBV12-3/TRBV12-4
clone_size: few

cdr3_aa: CASSLQGALGYTF
cdr3_nt: TGTGCCAGCAGTTTGCAAGGGGCCCTGGGCTACACCTTC
d_call: .
j_call: TRBJ1-2
v_call: TRBV12-3/TRBV12-4
clone_size: many

cdr3_aa: CASSLAWTGVTGELFF
cdr3_nt: TGCGCCAGCAGCTTGGCATGGACAGGGGTCACCGGGGAGCTGTTTTTT
d_call: TRBD1
j_call: TRBJ2-2
v_call: TRBV5-1
clone_size: few

cdr3_aa: CASRRLMTGIADTQYF
cdr3_nt: TGTGCCAGCAGAAGACTAATGACAGGGATCGCAGATACGCAGTATTTT
d_call: TRBD1
j_call: TRBJ2-3
v_call: TRBV2
clone_size: .

cdr3_aa: CTQTGGVGGELFF
cdr3_nt: TGCACCCAGACAGGGGGGGTCGGCGGGGAGCTGTTTTTT
d_call: TRBD1
j_call: TRBJ2-2
v_call: TRBV29-1
clone_size: few

cdr3_aa: CASSFRQDTDTQYF
cdr3_nt: TGTGCCAGCAGCTTCCGACAGGACACAGATACGCAGTATTTT
d_call: .
j_call: TRBJ2-3
v_call: TRBV5-5
clone_size: few